The 5 T cell receptor beta chains reported below all come from one sample, sequenced in a study of T cells in localized non-small cell lung cancer. Sequencing was performed with immunoSEQ multiplex PCR; in TCRdb, only in-frame clones are kept and a portion is missing. The sample holds about 78,000 clones, just under 85% seen once. The specimen comprised peripheral blood, sampled before any cancer treatment. These TCRs come from a man aged 35 to 69 with stage I lung adenocarcinoma.

In its sample, this clone was seen once. The V and J genes are TRBV28 and TRBJ2-7, with 8 bases that match TRBD1. The length of the CDR3 is 12 residues. The germline gives CDR1 MDHEN, CDR2 SYDVKM. In DNA form, the CDR3 reads TGTGGCAGTCGGACAGGGTTGGGAGAGCAGTACTTC. Amino acids: CGSRTGLGEQYF.

V gene TRBV2 combines with J gene TRBJ2-1; D is unclear. In germline, CDR1 is SNHLY, CDR2 FYNNEI. This CDR3 spans 13 amino acids. Trimming cost V 7 bases and J 9 bases, with 16 bases left between them. For the CDR3, the DNA is TGTGCCAGCACCCCGACTCTACGAGCTGAGCAGTTCTTC. It translates to CASTPTLRAEQFF.

The chain couples TRBV9 to TRBJ2-3; 11 bases are a match to TRBD2. Germline CDR1 SGDLS, CDR2 YYNGEE. The trim removed 1 base at V and 2 bases at J, leaving 9 bases unmatched. This CDR3 has 18 amino acids. The CDR3 coding sequence is TGTGCCAGCAGCGTATCAGCGCTAGCGGGAGGCGACACAGATACGCAGTATTTT. Its protein is CASSVSALAGGDTDTQYF. The whole variable domain, remainder taken from reference TRBV9 and TRBJ2-3, is DSGVTQTPKHLITATGQRVTLRCSPRSGDLSVYWYQQSLDQGLQFLIQYYNGEERAKGNILERFSAQQFPDLHSELNLSSLELGDSALYFCASSVSALAGGDTDTQYFGPGTRLTVL.

The sample holds one count of this clone. This chain joins TRBV27 and TRBJ2-3; TRBD2 agrees at 10 bases. With 5 bases clipped from V and 6 bases from J, the junction kept 17 bases outside the gene matches. This CDR3 region has 18 residues. The germline V gene has CDR1 MNHEY and CDR2 SMNVEV (reference sequence). The CDR3 DNA reads as TGTGCCAGCAGTCCGCGACCCTTACTAGCGGGACCTTCGGATACGCAGTATTTT. Amino acids: CASSPRPLLAGPSDTQYF.

The V gene is TRBV2, the J gene TRBJ1-5; 9 bases agree with TRBD1. V lost 7 bases, J lost 4 bases, and 5 bases stayed unmatched. This CDR3 spans 14 amino acids. CDR1 SNHLY and CDR2 FYNNEI come from the germline V gene. The CDR3 protein is CASNSQGANQPQHF. The CDR3, as DNA: TGTGCCAGCAACTCACAGGGGGCGAATCAGCCCCAGCATTTT. Using reference TRBV2 and TRBJ1-5 for the parts outside the CDR3, the full variable domain is EPEVTQTPSHQVTQMGQEVILRCVPISNHLYFYWYRQILGQKVEFLVSFYNNEISEKSEIFDDQFSVERPDGSNFTLKIRSTKLEDSAMYFCASNSQGANQPQHFGDGTRLSIL.